This T cell receptor beta chain emerged from a study of human T cells and chemical hapten exposure (TCRdb year 2021). As for the study more broadly: For sensitization, 2% DPC in acetone was applied to a 2 cm by 2 cm area of upper inner arm skin. Throughout the study period of roughly 24 weeks, patients also received therapeutic DPC doses to the scalp every week. Patch testing was performed on the upper back with Finn chambers containing 0.01% DPC, and the patch tests were scored after 6 days according to International Contact Dermatitis Research Group standards. The patient cohort, mostly female, included alopecia areata with under or over 50% scalp involvement, alopecia totalis and alopecia universalis. Libraries were pooled for sequencing, and variation in per-sample TCR yields was attributed mainly to small differences in library volumes within the pool. Peripheral blood TCR repertoire changes were tracked in vivo in alopecia patients during primary and secondary sensitization to the hapten diphenylcyclopropenone (DPC). Blood samples were taken from patients before sensitization (week 0) and then at 2, 6 and about 24 weeks after DPC sensitization. Roughly 30 alopecia patients gave blood for TCR sequencing at one to four time points (pre-sensitization, 2, 6 and 24 weeks).

The library was built by means of RACE. The run used a NextSeq 500. Library preparation attached unique molecular identifiers to individual cDNA molecules for quantitative, reproducible TCR counting. Each blood RNA sample was used to sequence both TCR alpha and TCR beta chains. The study's own analysis went as follows. The median number of TCRs per sample was over 95,000, ranging from 23,224 to 690,600. The Decombinator software suite was used to annotate the V, J and CDR3 of the TCR reads. For PS versus PT1 abundance plots, all samples were subsampled to the same number of TCRs (28,000). TCRs were defined as expanded if absent before sensitization and observed at least eight times at the 2-week time point. TCRdb handled the public reads itself, with Q25 trimming in fastp and clone calling in MiXCR, and kept productive beta chains. Identical CDR3 proteins give one entry, which carries the most common genes and DNA. The V and J calls follow TCRdb's processing rather than the paper's. Within this sample are about 300,000 distinct CDR3 sequences, with roughly 6% of them counted one time only. In total, the top ten clones hold 7% to 10% of the sample.

General conclusions and limits of the study: Alopecia, a presumed autoimmune disease, was present in all patients, so the immune response of the patients might differ from that of healthy individuals. A positive correlation was found between the number of PT1 expanded TCRs and patch test score, with significance reached at thresholds 8, 16 and 32 but not 4. Compared with pre-sensitization or healthy control sets, expanded TCRs formed significantly more large CDR3 similarity clusters, which is consistent with antigen-driven responses. No change with DPC sensitization was found in the number of TCRs above 1 in 1000 frequency, and no evidence of global repertoire structure alterations was found. Repeated subsampling changed both the strength of the expansion versus patch-test correlation and the threshold at which that correlation became significant.

The time point label here, explained by the study, means: pre-sensitization, week 0. The sample's treatment or condition label, decoded: therapeutic diphenylcyclopropenone sensitization with weekly scalp DPC. At each patch-test visit, blood was drawn before the patch test was applied. To be eligible, patients had to be aged 18 to 70, diagnosed with alopecia and judged suitable for DPC therapy, while pregnant patients were excluded. Unfractionated whole blood was collected in Tempus Blood RNA tubes, and total RNA was extracted from that blood. Points on this clonotype: Which antigen it targets is not known. No much larger clone is present one base from it, and per-base qualities are unavailable.

CDR1 LGHDT and CDR2 YNNKEL are derived from the germline V gene (reference sequence). V was cut back by 0 bases and J by 7 bases, leaving a gap of 18 bases between them. Reading from cysteine to phenylalanine, the CDR3 counts 17 amino acids. Only the CDR3 region is kept as DNA, spanning 51 bases read in frame from base 1. The source of this sequence is a woman under 30 with alopecia areata. Some clones in this sample may be carry-over from other donors' samples. This chain is built from TRBV3-1 and TRBJ2-2, and possibly TRBD1, on 5 matching bases. Sequenced material: whole blood, taken in connection with sensitization to the hapten diphenylcyclopropenone (DPC). For the CDR3, the sequence is CASSQDLMGPEGGELFF. DNA sequence: TGTGCCAGCAGCCAAGATCTGATGGGGCCCGAAGGCGGGGAGCTGTTTTTT.